This T cell receptor (beta chain) was sequenced in a study of shared clonotypes between healthy human individuals. Study at large: Donors, aged 18 to 49, were a couple of women and a few men.

Study results and limitations: Larger estimated richness was generally seen in naive subsets than in memory subsets.

As for this clone: No antigen is known for it. It is likely a read error: a sequence one base away is far more abundant.

Approximately 30,000 T cell genomes (about 210 ng DNA) went into each sorted-subset replicate. In the source study's methods: Filtering differed, since immunoSEQ gave only junction sequences and no quality scores. Here immunoSEQ multiplex PCR was the method, and the copy in TCRdb shows in-frame clones only, minus some. V and J calls plus clone size are reproduced from that table; the DNA served to infer D and trimming. The sample records over a million clones, more than 75% being singletons. The ends were cut back, 0 bases at V and 2 bases at J, with 5 bases in the middle. Per the germline V gene, CDR1 is SGHNT and CDR2 is YYREEE (reference sequence). This CDR3 region has 13 residues.

The origin of this receptor is a man aged 18 to 29 in good health. Some clones in this sample may be carry-over from other donors' samples. Sample: memory CD4+ T cells from PBMCs. Subset noted: CD45RA-negative fraction. This sequence joins TRBV5-4 and TRBJ1-2; D uncertain. This chain's CDR3 is CASSLVGNYGYTF. CDR3 coding DNA: TGTGCCAGCAGCTTGGTAGGGAACTATGGCTACACCTTC.